The 31 T cell receptor beta chains presented below share a single source sample, sequenced in a study of blood T cell repertoires in COVID-19. The table came from immunoSEQ multiplex PCR; TCRdb's copy has only in-frame clones and leaves some out. In the table there are hundreds of thousands of clones, about 85% of which are singletons. Sequences were obtained from peripheral blood. These receptors all stem from a man between 18 and 35 years old with active or convalescent COVID-19.

The chain combines TRBV7-2 with TRBJ1-2, with D perhaps TRBD1 (6 bases). The CDR3 consists of 16 residues. Germline CDR1 SGHTA, CDR2 FQGNSA. The V end was cut by 2 bases, the J end by 4 bases, with 17 bases between. This chain's CDR3 is CASSLWVQGPGYGYTF. CDR3 bases: TGTGCCAGCAGCTTATGGGTTCAGGGGCCGGGCTATGGCTACACCTTC.

This chain links TRBV7-2 with TRBJ1-6; D is ambiguous. CDR1 and CDR2 (germline): SGHTA, FQGNSA. Between the trimmed V and J ends, which lost 3 bases and 9 bases, there was a span of 12 bases. The CDR3 covers 14 residues. The CDR3, as DNA: TGTGCCAGCAGCTTTGAGACCTCAGGTTCACCCCTCCACTTT. Its translation: CASSFETSGSPLHF.

V is TRBV5-1 and J is TRBJ2-6; D is undetermined. This CDR3 contains 15 residues. Trimming took 0 bases from V and 0 from J, leaving 4 bases between them. From germline, CDR1 is SGHRS and CDR2 YFSETQ. The CDR3 DNA reads as TGCGCCAGCAGCTTGGCCCACTCTGGGGCCAACGTCCTGACTTTC. Protein sequence: CASSLAHSGANVLTF.

In DNA form, the CDR3 reads TGTGCCAGTAGTTTGGGGGACTCTGGCTACACCTTC. It specifies CASSLGDSGYTF. The chain joins TRBV19 to TRBJ1-2, with D perhaps matching TRBD1 (5 bases). V was pared by 5 bases and J by 7 bases, with 11 bases between. This CDR3 spans 12 amino acids. Germline V gives CDR1 LNHDA, CDR2 SQIVND (reference sequence).

CDR3 in amino acids: CASSISGLYEQYF. The CDR3 DNA is TGTGCCAGTAGTATATCAGGGCTCTACGAGCAGTACTTC. The chain carries TRBV19 and TRBJ2-7; possibly TRBD1 for D (5 bases). The length of the CDR3 is 13 residues. Trimming pared 2 bases from V and 3 bases from J, leaving 8 bases between. Per germline, CDR1 LNHDA and CDR2 SQIVND (reference sequence).

The rearrangement uses TRBV2 and TRBJ2-3; D is unclear. V shed 4 bases and J shed 4 bases, with 6 bases lying between them. The germline gives CDR1 SNHLY, CDR2 FYNNEI. The CDR3 loop spans 12 amino acids. CDR3 nucleotide sequence: TGTGCCAGCAGTGTAGTCCCAGATACGCAGTATTTT. Translated, it gives CASSVVPDTQYF.

V is TRBV29-1 and J is TRBJ2-7; 10 nucleotides line up with TRBD1. The germline V gene has CDR1 SQVTM and CDR2 ANQGSEA. The V gene end was trimmed by 4 bases and the J gene end by 2 bases; junction bases not matched to a gene: 5. This CDR3 spans 14 amino acids. The CDR3 DNA is TGCAGCGTTGCATCGGACAGGGGGACCTACGAGCAGTACTTC. Its protein product is CSVASDRGTYEQYF.

The chain employs TRBV2 and TRBJ2-5; 10 bases are a match to TRBD1. CDR3 length: 17 amino acids. The junction had 13 bases not matched to a gene; V was cut back by 4 bases and J by 5 bases. The germline V gene has CDR1 SNHLY and CDR2 FYNNEI. CDR3 amino acids: CASSGDRGGHMEETQYF. CDR3 nucleotide sequence: TGTGCCAGCAGTGGGGACAGGGGAGGTCATATGGAGGAGACCCAGTACTTC.

This clone was seen a handful of times. The CDR3 DNA reads as TGTGCCAGCAGTTTATCCAGGGGAGATTCACCCCTCCACTTT. Protein product: CASSLSRGDSPLHF. The chain is built from TRBV27 and TRBJ1-6; D is perhaps TRBD1 (6 bases). V lost 0 bases and J 8 bases, leaving 8 bases between the germline ends. Looked up from germline, CDR1 is MNHEY and CDR2 is SMNVEV (reference sequence). The CDR3 contains 14 residues.

Only a few counts were recorded for this clone. The chain uses TRBV5-1 and TRBJ1-2; D gene unclear. From germline, CDR1 is SGHRS and CDR2 YFSETQ. The ends were cut back, 4 bases at V and 8 bases at J, with 15 bases in the middle. This CDR3 spans 13 amino acids. The DNA for the CDR3 is TGCGCCAGCAGCCCTGGTTCGTATGAGGGCTACACCTTC. Its protein is CASSPGSYEGYTF.

This clone came up once. The chain joins TRBV5-6 to TRBJ2-2; the match to TRBD2 covers 9 bases. With V trimmed by 3 bases and J by 6 bases, 9 bases remained unmatched. The CDR3 length is 16 residues. Per the germline V gene, CDR1 is SGHDT and CDR2 is YYEEEE. CDR3 residues: CASSSSGIWGAGELFF. The CDR3 bases are TGTGCCAGCAGCTCTAGCGGGATCTGGGGGGCCGGGGAGCTGTTTTTT.

CDR3 amino acids: CASSKTDQAGDQPQHF. The CDR3 DNA is TGTGCCAGCAGCAAAACGGACCAGGCAGGGGATCAGCCCCAGCATTTT. This chain connects TRBV21-1 to TRBJ1-5; TRBD1, as called in the table, went unchecked against the DNA. TRBV21-1 is listed as a pseudogene. The CDR3 runs 16 residues.

V gene TRBV29-1 combines with J gene TRBJ1-2; TRBD1 agrees at 9 bases. The CDR3 has 11 amino acids. Germline trimming cut 6 bases from V and 7 bases from J; bases unmatched to any gene: 3. In germline, CDR1 is SQVTM, CDR2 ANQGSEA. CDR3 sequence reads: CSVGQGAGYTF. CDR3 in DNA: TGCAGCGTGGGACAGGGAGCTGGCTACACCTTC.

The chain uses TRBV3-1 (or the pseudogene TRBV3-2) and TRBJ1-1, with a tentative D call TRBD1 (5 bases). Germline-derived CDR1 and CDR2 are LGHDT and YNNKEL (reference sequence). The CDR3 consists of 16 residues. Trimming removed 5 bases from V and 2 bases from J, with 18 bases in between. The CDR3 protein is CASSLSDTLINTEAFF. Here the CDR3 DNA reads TGTGCCAGCAGCTTATCGGACACACTGATAAACACTGAAGCTTTCTTT.

The V gene is TRBV9, the J gene TRBJ2-2; 10 bases are a match to TRBD2. Germline CDR1 and CDR2: SGDLS and YYNGEE. CDR3 size: 15 residues. V lost 2 bases and J lost 6; bases outside the gene matches: 4. The CDR3 DNA reads TGTGCCAGCAGCGTGCTAGCGGGAGCCTCCGGGGAGCTGTTTTTT. Translated, it gives CASSVLAGASGELFF. The entire variable domain, with the rest obtained from reference TRBV9 and TRBJ2-2, is as follows: DSGVTQTPKHLITATGQRVTLRCSPRSGDLSVYWYQQSLDQGLQFLIQYYNGEERAKGNILERFSAQQFPDLHSELNLSSLELGDSALYFCASSVLAGASGELFFGEGSRLTVL.

This clone was counted a single time. This chain connects TRBV29-1 to TRBJ1-2, with no clear D. CDR1 and CDR2 from the germline V gene are SQVTM and ANQGSEA. The CDR3 extends over 13 amino acids. Trimming left V 2 bases short and J 6 bases short, with 13 bases between. CDR3 sequence reads: CSVENPMPDGYTF. CDR3 DNA: TGCAGCGTTGAAAACCCGATGCCGGATGGCTACACCTTC.

The rearrangement joins TRBV7-9 to TRBJ2-2, with 8 bases identical to TRBD1. CDR1 and CDR2 from the germline V gene are SEHNR and FQNEAQ (reference sequence). V shed 3 bases, J shed 3 bases, and the junction held 6 bases outside the gene matches. The CDR3 is 16 amino acids. The CDR3 DNA reads as TGTGCCAGCAGCTTCCGGACAGGGTCATACACCGGGGAGCTGTTTTTT. Its translation: CASSFRTGSYTGELFF.

This chain joins TRBV6-2 or TRBV6-3 and TRBJ1-3; perhaps TRBD1 as D (6 bases). V was cut by 2 bases and J by 0 bases, with 11 bases left in between. Per germline, CDR1 MNHEY and CDR2 SVGEGT. This CDR3 is 16 amino acids long. The chain's CDR3 is CASSYRNRASGNTIYF. CDR3 nucleotides: TGTGCCAGCAGTTACCGGAACAGGGCCTCTGGAAACACCATATATTTT.

The chain carries TRBV5-1 and TRBJ2-7, with D tentatively TRBD2 (5 bases). This CDR3 comprises 13 residues. The ends were cut back, 4 bases at V and 3 bases at J, with 11 bases in the middle. Germline loops: CDR1 SGHRS, CDR2 YFSETQ. In DNA, the CDR3 is TGCGCCAGCAGCGTTTTCGGGGTCTACGAGCAGTACTTC. As protein: CASSVFGVYEQYF.

The chain combines TRBV5-1 with TRBJ2-1; 13 bases align to TRBD2. J lost 6 bases, V lost 0 bases, and 3 bases had no gene match. The germline V gene has CDR1 SGHRS and CDR2 YFSETQ. This CDR3 has 16 amino acids. CDR3 DNA sequence: TGCGCCAGCAGCTTGGCCGGGACTAGCGGGACCAATGAGCAGTTCTTC. Translation: CASSLAGTSGTNEQFF. The whole variable domain, filled in from reference TRBV5-1 and TRBJ2-1, reads KAGVTQTPRYLIKTRGQQVTLSCSPISGHRSVSWYQQTPGQGLQFLFEYFSETQRNKGNFPGRFSGRQFSNSRSEMNVSTLELGDSALYLCASSLAGTSGTNEQFFGPGTRLTVL.

This chain joins TRBV2 and TRBJ2-3, with TRBD2 matching 12 bases. Germline CDR1 is SNHLY and CDR2 is FYNNEI. The CDR3 contains 16 residues. Trimming cost V 1 base and J 3 bases; bases outside gene matches: 2. CDR3 DNA sequence: TGTGCCAGCAGTGAAGGGACTAGCGGGATAACAGATACGCAGTATTTT. Its translation is CASSEGTSGITDTQYF. Based on the CDR3 plus reference TRBV2 and TRBJ2-3, the full variable domain is EPEVTQTPSHQVTQMGQEVILRCVPISNHLYFYWYRQILGQKVEFLVSFYNNEISEKSEIFDDQFSVERPDGSNFTLKIRSTKLEDSAMYFCASSEGTSGITDTQYFGPGTRLTVL.

The chain combines TRBV6-6 with TRBJ1-6; 9 bases fit TRBD1. The J segment lost 9 bases and the V segment lost 5 bases, leaving 5 bases of the junction unmatched. Looked up from germline, CDR1 is MNHNY and CDR2 is SVGAGI (reference sequence). This CDR3 spans 14 amino acids. CDR3 loop: CASSQGQGISPLHF. CDR3 nucleotides: TGTGCCAGCAGTCAGGGACAGGGAATTTCACCCCTCCACTTT.

V gene TRBV5-3 combines with J gene TRBJ2-2, with TRBD1 as a possible D gene (5 bases). TRBV5-3 is identified as an open reading frame with a role that is uncertain. V lost 0 bases and J 1 base, leaving 7 bases between the germline ends. The CDR3 consists of 15 residues. This CDR3 is CARSLGQGNTGELFF. The CDR3 DNA follows: TGTGCCAGAAGCTTGGGGCAGGGGAACACCGGGGAGCTGTTTTTT.

The CDR3 here is CASSRGIDTEAFF. For the CDR3, the DNA is TGTGCCAGCAGCCGGGGTATTGACACTGAAGCTTTCTTT. The chain combines TRBV5-6 with TRBJ1-1; no definite D call. Deletions cut 4 bases from V and 3 bases from J, with 10 bases between. This CDR3 has 13 residues. Germline loops: CDR1 SGHDT, CDR2 YYEEEE.

The chain links TRBV23-1 to TRBJ1-4, with 7 bases identical to TRBD1. TRBV23-1 is an open reading frame, and its role is uncertain. The J segment lost 2 bases and the V segment lost 0 bases, leaving 3 bases of the junction unmatched. The CDR3 is 16 residues long. CDR3 in DNA: TGCGCCAGCAGTCAATCAGGGGGACAGACTAATGAAAAACTGTTTTTT. Translation: CASSQSGGQTNEKLFF.

This chain connects TRBV10-3 to TRBJ2-7; 8 bases are shared with TRBD1. Germline CDR1 is ENHRY and CDR2 is SYGVKD. The trim removed 4 bases at V and 7 bases at J, leaving 9 bases unmatched. The CDR3 is 14 amino acids. CDR3 nucleotide sequence: TGTGCCATCAGTGGCGGGACAGGCTGGAAAGAGCAGTACTTC. Its translation is CAISGGTGWKEQYF.

The V gene is TRBV19, the J gene TRBJ1-1; D is perhaps TRBD1 (5 bases). From germline, CDR1 is LNHDA and CDR2 SQIVND (reference sequence). The V end lost 3 bases, the J end lost 5 bases, and 16 bases lay between the germline ends. The CDR3 loop spans 15 amino acids. This chain's CDR3 is CASSIVGRGSTEAFF. The CDR3 DNA is TGTGCCAGTAGTATTGTTGGGAGGGGCAGTACTGAAGCTTTCTTT.

V is TRBV4-3 and J is TRBJ2-5, with D perhaps matching TRBD1 (6 bases). V was shortened by 4 bases and J by 5 bases, with 20 bases between the two germline ends. The CDR3 covers 16 residues. Germline V gene lookup returns CDR1 LGHNA and CDR2 YSLEER. The CDR3 DNA is TGCGCCAGCAGCCTGACGGGACACACGGCCGGGGAGACCCAGTACTTC. Translation gives CASSLTGHTAGETQYF.

The V call is TRBV10-3, the J call TRBJ1-3; a possible D gene is TRBD1 (5 bases). The CDR3 is 17 residues long. CDR1 ENHRY and CDR2 SYGVKD come from the germline V gene. Trimming removed 2 bases at V and 2 bases at J, with 16 bases between. The CDR3, as DNA: TGTGCCATCAGTGAGGGGGGGGTCGTAGTTCCTGGAAACACCATATATTTT. It encodes CAISEGGVVVPGNTIYF.

V and J are TRBV30 and TRBJ2-5, with 7 bases lining up with TRBD1. Trimming took 1 base from V and 4 from J; bases not matched to a gene: 9. This CDR3 is built from 15 residues. CDR1 is GTSNPN and CDR2 is SVGIG in the germline V gene (reference sequence). The DNA for the CDR3 is TGTGCCTGGAGTGCAAACGAGAGGGGGCGAGAGACCCAGTACTTC. This gives the protein CAWSANERGRETQYF.

This chain uses TRBV19 with TRBJ2-7, with TRBD1 matching 8 bases. V dropped 6 bases and J dropped 2; count of bases not matched to a gene: 9. Germline V lookup: CDR1 LNHDA, CDR2 SQIVND (reference sequence). The CDR3 extends over 15 amino acids. CDR3 in amino acids: CASSPGQGSTYEQYF. Here the CDR3 DNA reads TGTGCCAGTAGCCCAGGACAGGGATCGACCTACGAGCAGTACTTC. Filled out from reference TRBV19 and TRBJ2-7, the complete variable domain reads DGGITQSPKYLFRKEGQNVTLSCEQNLNHDAMYWYRQDPGQGLRLIYYSQIVNDFQKGDIAEGYSVSREKKESFPLTVTSAQKNPTAFYLCASSPGQGSTYEQYFGPGTRLTVT.